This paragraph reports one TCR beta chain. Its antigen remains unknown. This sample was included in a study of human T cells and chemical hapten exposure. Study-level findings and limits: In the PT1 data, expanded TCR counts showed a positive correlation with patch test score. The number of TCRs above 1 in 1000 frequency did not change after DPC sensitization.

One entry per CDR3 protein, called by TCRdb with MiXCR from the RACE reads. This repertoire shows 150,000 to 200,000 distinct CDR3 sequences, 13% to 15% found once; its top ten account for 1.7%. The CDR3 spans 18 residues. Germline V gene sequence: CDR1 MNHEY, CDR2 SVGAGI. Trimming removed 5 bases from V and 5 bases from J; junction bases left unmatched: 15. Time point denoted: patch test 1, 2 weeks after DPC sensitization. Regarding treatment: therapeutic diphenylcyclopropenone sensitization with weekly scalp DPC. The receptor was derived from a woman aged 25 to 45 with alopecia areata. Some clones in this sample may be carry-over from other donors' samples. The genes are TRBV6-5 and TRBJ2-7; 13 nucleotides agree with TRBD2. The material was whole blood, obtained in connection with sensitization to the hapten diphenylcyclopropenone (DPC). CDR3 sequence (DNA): TGTGCCAGCAGTCCCTCACGGGGGACTAGCGGGACGGAGAACGAGCAGTACTTC. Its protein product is CASSPSRGTSGTENEQYF.